Listed below are T cell receptor beta chains from one sample, sequenced in a study of OX40 agonist ivuxolimab in advanced cancers. The table came from immunoSEQ multiplex PCR; TCRdb's copy has only in-frame clones and leaves some out. The table records roughly 28,000 clones, 83% of them present only once. The sample in question was CD4+ or CD8+ T cells sorted from blood, obtained in a trial of the OX40 agonist ivuxolimab. The source of these receptors is an adult with an advanced solid tumor such as melanoma, head and neck, liver or kidney cancer. Each CDR3 is given with its conserved first and last residue. The D gene is left open where the match is weak. For some rows the clone size is stated as once, few or many, or as a class when expanded; others skip it.

length | J | D | V | size | CDR3 | DNA
15 | TRBJ2-1 | TRBD2 | TRBV19 | . | CASSMTSGSYNEQFF | TGTGCCAGTAGTATGACTAGCGGCTCCTACAATGAGCAGTTCTTC
13 | TRBJ1-2 | . | TRBV7-2 | . | CASSLALGIGYTF | TGTGCCAGCAGCTTAGCGCTCGGGATTGGCTACACCTTC
16 | TRBJ2-7 | TRBD1 | TRBV18 | . | CASSPLNRDRSYEQYF | TGTGCCAGCTCACCACTTAACCGGGACAGATCCTACGAGCAGTACTTC
15 | TRBJ2-7 | TRBD1 | TRBV6-5 | . | CASSYRTGSSYEQYF | TGTGCCAGCAGTTACCGGACAGGGAGCTCCTACGAGCAGTACTTC
17 | TRBJ2-5 | . | TRBV25-1 | . | CASSESTVGGGLETQYF | TGTGCCAGCAGTGAATCCACCGTTGGGGGAGGTCTAGAGACCCAGTACTTC
15 | TRBJ1-2 | . | TRBV19 | few | CASSIGPRDRRGYTF | TGTGCCAGTAGTATCGGCCCTCGCGACAGGCGAGGCTACACCTTC
14 | TRBJ2-1 | TRBD1 | TRBV29-1 | once | CSVEGQGYLYEQFF | TGCAGCGTTGAAGGACAGGGCTATCTCTATGAGCAGTTCTTC
14 | TRBJ2-1 | . | TRBV9 | . | CAKHILGACNEQFF | TGTGCCAAACACATTCTGGGTGCCTGCAATGAGCAGTTCTTC
14 | TRBJ2-7 | . | TRBV6-1 | . | CASSESGRVYEQYF | TGTGCCAGCAGTGAGTCGGGCAGGGTATACGAGCAGTACTTC
12 | TRBJ2-2 | . | TRBV19 | . | CASAGVAGELFF | TGTGCCAGTGCAGGGGTGGCCGGGGAGCTGTTTTTT
13 | TRBJ1-1 | . | TRBV28 | . | CASSFWGSTEAFF | TGTGCCAGCAGTTTCTGGGGTTCCACTGAAGCTTTCTTT
12 | TRBJ2-1 | . | TRBV27 | . | CASSHKGNEQFF | TGTGCCAGCAGTCATAAGGGTAATGAGCAGTTCTTC
13 | TRBJ1-2 | . | TRBV27 | . | CASSPLGRGGYTF | TGTGCCAGCAGTCCCTTGGGGCGCGGGGGCTACACCTTC
16 | TRBJ1-5 | . | TRBV19 | once | CASSIRRTAPGQPQHF | TGTGCCAGTAGTATAAGGAGGACAGCCCCAGGTCAGCCCCAGCATTTT
13 | TRBJ2-7 | TRBD1 | TRBV7-9 | . | CASSLGSGGLQYF | TGTGCCAGCAGCTTAGGGTCAGGGGGCTTGCAGTACTTC
14 | TRBJ1-2 | TRBD1 | TRBV6-5 | . | CASSYGQGGGGYTF | TGTGCCAGCAGTTACGGACAGGGGGGTGGCGGCTACACCTTC
14 | TRBJ2-5 | . | TRBV7-9 | . | CASSRPNTQETQYF | TGTGCCAGCAGCCGACCTAACACTCAAGAGACCCAGTACTTC
11 | TRBJ1-4 | . | TRBV19 | . | CASSDNGELFF | TGTGCCAGTAGTGACAATGGGGAACTGTTTTTT
15 | TRBJ1-1 | . | TRBV4-1 | . | CASSQQSGANTEAFF | TGCGCCAGCAGCCAACAATCAGGGGCGAACACTGAAGCTTTCTTT
14 | TRBJ1-1 | TRBD1 | TRBV6-1 | . | CASSEWSGGTEAFF | TGTGCCAGCAGTGAATGGTCAGGGGGCACTGAAGCTTTCTTT
15 | TRBJ1-2 | TRBD1 | TRBV18 | . | CASSPGRTGDYGYTF | TGTGCCAGCTCACCGGGCCGGACAGGGGATTATGGCTACACTTTC
16 | TRBJ1-2 | TRBD1 | TRBV4-1 | . | CASSQDTSGGNYGYTF | TGCGCCAGCAGCCAAGATACTTCAGGGGGTAACTATGGCTACACCTTC
15 | TRBJ1-4 | . | TRBV7-9 | . | CASSSKTATNEKLFF | TGTGCCAGCAGCTCCAAGACCGCAACTAATGAAAAACTGTTTTTT
18 | TRBJ1-6 | . | TRBV9 | . | CASSVGGGDQLYNSPLHF | TGTGCCAGCAGCGTAGGTGGAGGCGACCAACTCTATAATTCACCCCTCCACTTT
20 | TRBJ1-2 | TRBD1 | TRBV7-8 | . | CASSLPRSGTGYGPNYGYTF | TGTGCCAGCAGCTTACCTCGATCCGGGACAGGATACGGGCCTAACTATGGCTACACCTTC
14 | TRBJ2-7 | TRBD2 | TRBV27 | . | CASSWSGSSYEQYF | TGTGCCAGCAGTTGGAGCGGGAGCTCCTACGAGCAGTACTTC
13 | TRBJ1-2 | TRBD1 | TRBV29-1 | . | CSVQQGASYGYTF | TGCAGCGTACAACAGGGGGCAAGCTATGGCTACACCTTC
13 | TRBJ1-1 | . | TRBV5-1 | once | CASSLAANTEAFF | TGCGCCAGCAGCTTGGCGGCGAACACTGAAGCTTTCTTT
15 | TRBJ2-5 | TRBD1 | TRBV15 | . | CATSDRQGAVETQYF | TGTGCCACCAGCGATCGACAGGGGGCGGTGGAGACCCAGTACTTC
16 | TRBJ1-4 | TRBD1 | TRBV7-9 | . | CASSNRGSAFNEKLFF | TGTGCCAGCAGTAACAGGGGAAGTGCCTTTAATGAAAAACTGTTTTTT
11 | TRBJ2-7 | . | TRBV2 | . | CASLRDYEQYF | TGTGCCAGCCTCAGGGACTACGAGCAGTACTTC
19 | TRBJ2-1 | TRBD2 | TRBV4-1 | . | CASSPIHGSGGTLYNEQFF | TGCGCCAGCAGCCCAATACACGGGAGCGGGGGGACCCTATACAATGAGCAGTTCTTC
15 | TRBJ2-1 | TRBD2 | TRBV19 | . | CASSSRSGDYNEQFF | TGTGCCAGTAGTTCCCGGAGCGGGGACTACAATGAGCAGTTCTTC
14 | TRBJ1-2 | . | TRBV7-9 | . | CASSGGSANYGYTF | TGTGCCAGCAGCGGGGGGTCGGCTAACTATGGCTACACCTTC
15 | TRBJ2-2 | . | TRBV6-5 | . | CASSTYYTGTGELFF | TGTGCCAGCAGTACTTATTATACAGGGACCGGGGAGCTGTTTTTT